There are a few counts of the clone carrying this T cell receptor (beta chain). Its target is not known. The diagnoses drew upon clinical symptoms, serum thyroxine and TRAb, thyroid ultrasound and orbital computed tomography. Amplified regions were TCR beta CDR3 sequences from RNA transcripts. HTBI primers were employed in a first-round RT-PCR of the TCR CDR3. MiXCR, applied by TCRdb to the multiplex PCR reads, yields one record per CDR3 protein. The sample lists over 400,000 distinct CDR3 sequences, around a fifth occurring once. This sample was taken from a study of T cells in Graves' hyperthyroidism and ophthalmopathy. The study's findings and limits: Ophthalmopathy cases were set apart from stable hyperthyroidism by a 13 V-J model.

This clonotype was sampled from a woman in her 70s with Graves' ophthalmopathy. The specimen sequenced was blood.

The CDR3 is CSARQGGGEQFF. The CDR3 DNA is TGCAGTGCTAGACAGGGAGGGGGTGAGCAGTTCTTC. The chain employs TRBV20-1 and TRBJ2-1, with a weak D call TRBD2 (7 bases). Germline assignment: CDR1 DFQATT and CDR2 SNEGSKA (reference sequence). V lost 2 bases and J lost 9, with 11 bases in between. The CDR3 has 12 residues.